This TCR beta chain was observed in a study of shared clonotypes between healthy human individuals. As for this clone: Its antigen remains unidentified.

Template for every sorted-subset replicate PCR totaled around 210 ng DNA, 25,000 to 35,000 T cell genomes. Assay used: immunoSEQ multiplex PCR; TCRdb lists only in-frame clones, some missing. Here the sample spans about 2,500,000 clones, roughly nine tenths being singletons. The CDR3 contains 17 residues. Trimming removed 4 bases at V and 2 bases at J, with 17 bases between. Germline CDR1 is MGHRA and CDR2 is YSYEKL. Study-wide points: Relative to clonotypes present in all four donors, those not shared had lower generation probabilities.

The sample consisted of naive CD4+ T cells sorted from blood. Subset specified: CD45RA+ positively selected. The receptor's source is a young man in good health. The chain carries TRBV4-1 and TRBJ2-2, with D tentatively TRBD1 (6 bases). The CDR3 sequence is CASSLKGQGPNTGELFF. CDR3 coding DNA: TGCGCCAGCAGCCTGAAGGGCCAGGGGCCTAACACCGGGGAGCTGTTTTTT.